The rows below give T cell receptor beta chains drawn from one sample of a study of graft-versus-host responses after intestinal transplantation. No antigen is known for these receptors. Profiled with immunoSEQ multiplex PCR; TCRdb holds only in-frame clones, not every one. In the table there are fewer than 120,000 clones, 85% to 95% of which are singletons. The sample in question was unstimulated CD8+ T cells sorted from spleen or lymph node cells, obtained before intestinal transplant. These receptors all come from a human donor who received an intestinal transplant. Each CDR3 is given with its conserved first and last residue. D genes are given only for firm matches. Clone size is not always given. Where it is, it says once, few, many or a class for expanded clones.

D	size	V	J	CDR3	DNA
NA	NA	TRBV13	TRBJ1-4	CASSSGRDEKLFF	TGTGCCAGCAGCTCCGGACGGGATGAAAAACTGTTTTTT
NA	NA	TRBV9	TRBJ2-6	CASSTSRVTGANVLTF	TGTGCCAGCAGCACATCCAGGGTAACAGGGGCCAACGTCCTGACTTTC
NA	NA	TRBV27	TRBJ2-2	CASSLGQYTGELFF	TGTGCCAGCAGTTTAGGGCAGTACACCGGGGAGCTGTTTTTT
TRBD2	NA	TRBV5-4	TRBJ2-3	CASSRGTSRTDTQYF	TGTGCCAGCAGCCGTGGGACTAGCCGAACAGATACGCAGTATTTT
TRBD2	NA	TRBV9	TRBJ2-5	CASSPGTSGRGQETQYF	TGTGCCAGCAGCCCCGGGACTAGCGGGAGGGGTCAAGAGACCCAGTACTTC
NA	NA	TRBV5-1	TRBJ1-1	CASSGPLGTEAFF	TGCGCCAGCAGCGGGCCCCTGGGGACTGAAGCTTTCTTT
TRBD1	NA	TRBV9	TRBJ2-3	CASSEGDRATDTQYF	TGTGCCAGCAGCGAGGGGGACAGGGCCACAGATACGCAGTATTTT
TRBD1	NA	TRBV19	TRBJ1-2	CARGTAANYGYTF	TGTGCCAGGGGGACAGCCGCTAACTATGGCTACACCTTC
TRBD2	NA	TRBV6-1	TRBJ2-7	CASTLLGAGAYEQYF	TGTGCCAGTACCTTATTGGGAGCGGGAGCCTACGAGCAGTACTTC
NA	NA	TRBV29-1	TRBJ2-1	CSVGGDGANEQFF	TGCAGCGTTGGAGGGGATGGGGCCAATGAGCAGTTCTTC
NA	NA	TRBV27	TRBJ2-1	CASSLRGTEQFF	TGTGCCAGCAGTTTAAGGGGGACTGAGCAGTTCTTC
NA	NA	TRBV7-2	TRBJ2-2	CASSRTLGELFF	TGTGCCAGCAGCCGGACGCTCGGGGAGCTGTTTTTT
NA	NA	TRBV9	TRBJ2-1	CASSVEGTPNNEQFF	TGTGCCAGCAGCGTAGAAGGGACTCCCAACAATGAGCAGTTCTTC
NA	NA	TRBV4-1	TRBJ1-6	CASSLVDVGQGNSPLHF	TGCGCCAGCAGCCTCGTAGATGTGGGGCAGGGTAATTCACCCCTCCACTTT
NA	few	TRBV7-6	TRBJ2-7	CASSLGSGAYEQYF	TGTGCCAGCAGCTTAGGGAGTGGCGCCTACGAGCAGTACTTC
TRBD2	NA	TRBV9	TRBJ2-1	CASSRKREVLYNEQFF	TGTGCCAGCAGTCGGAAGCGGGAGGTTCTTTACAATGAGCAGTTCTTC
NA	NA	TRBV4-1	TRBJ2-1	CASSQVGAASYNEQFF	TGCGCCAGCAGCCAAGTTGGAGCGGCCTCCTACAATGAGCAGTTCTTC
NA	NA	TRBV6-1	TRBJ2-2	CASSDLGSGELFF	TGTGCCAGCAGCGACTTAGGCTCCGGGGAGCTGTTTTTT
TRBD2	NA	TRBV5-5	TRBJ2-1	CAGGTSGRLDEQFF	TGTGCCGGAGGGACTAGCGGGAGGCTGGATGAGCAGTTCTTC
NA	NA	TRBV27	TRBJ2-5	CASSLFPWGREQETQYF	TGTGCCAGCAGTTTATTCCCTTGGGGAAGGGAGCAAGAGACCCAGTACTTC
NA	NA	TRBV7-7	TRBJ2-2	CASSPYLGAGPNTGELFF	TGTGCTAGCAGCCCCTACTTGGGGGCGGGACCGAACACCGGGGAGCTGTTTTTT
TRBD1	NA	TRBV27	TRBJ2-7	CASSFLDRRAYEQYF	TGTGCCAGCAGTTTTTTGGACAGGAGAGCCTACGAGCAGTACTTC
NA	NA	TRBV6-5	TRBJ2-5	CASSSTVLQAQETQYF	TGTGCCAGCAGTTCCACCGTATTACAGGCGCAAGAGACCCAGTACTTC
NA	NA	TRBV13	TRBJ1-1	CASSRDGNTEAFF	TGTGCCAGCAGCAGGGACGGGAACACTGAAGCTTTCTTT
NA	NA	TRBV7-9	TRBJ1-1	CASSLLTGAYPEAFF	TGTGCCAGCAGCTTACTAACAGGCGCTTACCCTGAAGCTTTCTTT
TRBD2	once	TRBV7-3	TRBJ2-2	CASSFLAGVPGELFF	TGTGCCAGCAGCTTCCTAGCGGGGGTTCCCGGGGAGCTGTTTTTT
NA	NA	TRBV13	TRBJ2-2	CASSRGTGELFF	TGTGCCAGCAGCCGTGGCACCGGGGAGCTGTTTTTT
NA	NA	TRBV7-6	TRBJ2-2	CASSLRSMGTGELFF	TGTGCCAGCAGCTTAAGGAGTATGGGCACCGGGGAGCTGTTTTTT
TRBD1	NA	TRBV5-6	TRBJ2-1	CASSSGSGTGDNEQFF	TGTGCCAGCAGTTCGGGGTCCGGGACAGGGGACAATGAGCAGTTCTTC
NA	NA	TRBV28	TRBJ2-7	CASCPGIPSYEQYF	TGTGCCAGTTGTCCGGGAATCCCTTCCTACGAGCAGTACTTC
NA	NA	TRBV30	TRBJ2-1	CAWSVYNEQFF	TGTGCCTGGAGTGTCTACAATGAGCAGTTCTTC
TRBD1	NA	TRBV15	TRBJ1-2	CATTPGQGDYGYTF	TGTGCCACCACCCCGGGACAGGGGGACTATGGCTACACCTTC
TRBD2	NA	TRBV2	TRBJ2-1	CASSFLAGGPSGEQFF	TGTGCCAGCAGTTTCCTAGCGGGAGGGCCCAGCGGTGAGCAGTTCTTC
TRBD1	NA	TRBV5-6	TRBJ2-1	CASSWTGNEQFF	TGTGCCAGCAGCTGGACAGGGAATGAGCAGTTCTTC
TRBD2	NA	TRBV27	TRBJ2-7	CASSLSGGGEQYF	TGTGCCAGCAGTTTATCGGGGGGGGGCGAGCAGTACTTC
NA	NA	TRBV29-1	TRBJ1-3	CSAPWRNTIYF	TGCAGCGCCCCGTGGCGTAACACCATATATTTT
NA	NA	TRBV29-1	TRBJ1-2	CSVEDFDTYYGYTF	TGCAGCGTTGAAGATTTTGACACATACTATGGCTACACCTTC
NA	NA	TRBV2	TRBJ2-7	CASSEQGRRTALRYEQYF	TGTGCCAGCAGTGAACAGGGAAGACGGACAGCGCTACGCTACGAGCAGTACTTC
NA	NA	TRBV10-3	TRBJ2-7	CAISEYGFWYEQYF	TGTGCCATCAGTGAGTACGGGTTCTGGTACGAGCAGTACTTC
NA	NA	TRBV11-1	TRBJ2-1	CASSLIQAGPHNEQFF	TGTGCCAGCAGCTTAATTCAGGCAGGGCCCCACAATGAGCAGTTCTTC
NA	NA	TRBV7-9	TRBJ1-4	CASSLRTAATNEKLFF	TGTGCCAGCAGCTTAAGGACAGCTGCAACTAATGAAAAACTGTTTTTT
TRBD1	NA	TRBV5-1	TRBJ1-1	CASSAGQGATEAFF	TGCGCCAGCAGCGCGGGACAGGGGGCAACTGAAGCTTTCTTT
NA	NA	TRBV27	TRBJ2-7	CASSSIAGSYEQYF	TGTGCCAGCAGCAGTATTGCAGGGTCCTACGAGCAGTACTTC
NA	NA	TRBV14	TRBJ2-7	CASSQDWGFGGIEQYF	TGTGCCAGCAGCCAAGATTGGGGGTTCGGTGGAATCGAGCAGTACTTC
NA	NA	TRBV5-4	TRBJ1-1	CASSWLGTEAFF	TGTGCCAGCAGCTGGTTAGGCACTGAAGCTTTCTTT
NA	NA	TRBV28	TRBJ2-1	CASSPSGTGNEQFF	TGTGCCAGCAGTCCCAGCGGGACAGGCAATGAGCAGTTCTTC
NA	NA	TRBV30	TRBJ1-2	CAWTWGASYGYTF	TGTGCCTGGACATGGGGGGCCTCCTATGGCTACACCTTC